This is a list of T cell receptor beta chains from one sample in a study of T-cell reconstitution after alpha-beta-depleted transplantation in children. TCRdb independently ran MiXCR on the PCR reads; one entry per CDR3 protein. Here the sample spans hundreds of thousands of distinct CDR3 sequences, 13% being singletons. Material: PBMCs, mostly from graft donor cells, obtained 360 days after TCRalphabeta/CD19-depleted stem cell transplant. The source is a male patient younger than 18 who had a stem cell transplant for acute myeloid leukemia, so the T cells may come from the graft donor. Both conserved end residues are part of each CDR3. Fields, in order: D gene, clone size, J gene, V gene, CDR3 protein, CDR3 DNA. D genes are given only for firm matches. Clone size is given for some rows only: seen once, a few or many times, or a class if the clone is expanded.

>-|-|TRBJ1-5|TRBV3-1
CASSLTLGVLPQHF
TGTGCCAGCAGCCTGACCCTTGGGGTACTGCCCCAGCATTTT
>TRBD1|few|TRBJ1-5|TRBV3-1
CASSANVGTGYSNQPQHF
TGTGCCAGCAGCGCAAACGTCGGGACAGGTTATAGCAATCAGCCCCAGCATTTT
>TRBD2|many|TRBJ2-3|TRBV12-3/TRBV12-4
CASTQGLAGATDTQYF
TGTGCCAGCACCCAAGGACTAGCGGGAGCCACAGATACGCAGTATTTT
>-|few|TRBJ2-2|TRBV19
CAVLGDTGELFF
TGTGCCGTACTGGGGGACACCGGGGAGCTGTTTTTT
>-|-|TRBJ2-1|TRBV6-4
CASSDSIDPYNEQFF
TGTGCCAGCAGTGACTCGATTGACCCCTACAATGAGCAGTTCTTC
>-|-|TRBJ2-1|TRBV10-3
CAISGSDEQFF
TGTGCCATCAGTGGGTCGGATGAGCAGTTCTTC
>TRBD2|-|TRBJ2-7|TRBV27
CASSLGLAARNYEQYF
TGTGCCAGCAGTTTAGGACTAGCGGCGCGCAACTACGAGCAGTACTTC
>-|many|TRBJ2-5|TRBV7-9
CAGDEETQYF
TGTGCCGGGGACGAAGAGACCCAGTACTTC
>TRBD1|-|TRBJ2-7|TRBV3-1
CASSQDLGTGFSYEQYF
TGTGCCAGCAGCCAAGATCTCGGGACAGGGTTCTCCTACGAGCAGTACTTC
>TRBD2|-|TRBJ2-1|TRBV5-1
CASSFSKESGTVYNEQFF
TGCGCCAGCAGCTTTTCTAAAGAAAGCGGGACGGTTTACAATGAGCAGTTCTTC
>-|many|TRBJ2-5|TRBV6-5
CASSYSRGEETQYF
TGTGCCAGCAGTTACTCCAGGGGCGAAGAGACCCAGTACTTC
>TRBD2|-|TRBJ2-7|TRBV12-3/TRBV12-4
CASKTSGSYEQYF
TGTGCCAGCAAGACTAGCGGGAGTTACGAGCAGTACTTC
>TRBD2|-|TRBJ2-5|TRBV15
CATSRDILIGLAGGGLQETQYF
TGTGCCACCAGCAGAGATATCTTAATCGGACTAGCGGGAGGGGGGTTACAAGAGACCCAGTACTTC